This T cell receptor (beta chain) was retrieved from a study of hypomethylating agent response in myelodysplastic syndrome. Overall study context: With a mean age of 72.2 +/- 6.3 years, patients were most commonly cytogenetically diploid. Non-responders met neither complete response nor hematologic improvement criteria, which defined response. Of over 9 patients, about 5 carried TET2, the most frequent mutation.

Libraries were prepared by immunoSEQ multiplex PCR; TCRdb keeps only in-frame clonotypes and omits some of them. The data show approximately 4,500 clones, roughly 84% seen once. Notes on this clone: Its antigen is undetermined.

The study's findings and limits: Across all patients and within response groups, hypomethylating treatment left richness, diversity and clonality without significant change.

This TCR was recovered from a human donor with myelodysplastic syndrome. Here the sequenced sample was bone marrow, taken before or after starting hypomethylating agent treatment for myelodysplastic syndrome (not recorded which).

The CDR3 DNA sequence: TGTGCCAGCAGTTTTCGGGGGACTTACAATGAGCAGTTCTTC. This translates into CASSFRGTYNEQFF. The gene calls are TRBV2 and TRBJ2-1; D may be TRBD2 (6 bases). Germline lookup yields CDR1 SNHLY and CDR2 FYNNEI. This CDR3 has 14 residues. Trimming cost V 5 bases and J 4 bases, with 12 bases left between them.